This T cell receptor (beta chain) derives from a study of T-cell memory formation after mild COVID-19. As for the study in general: TCR clustering was largely donor specific.

The CDR3 spans 16 residues. In germline, CDR1 is SGHDT, CDR2 YYEEEE. The ends lost 0 bases at V and 5 bases at J; junction bases unmatched: 10. This clonotype was found a few times. The antigen is undetermined. Study conclusions and caveats: Clones that contracted from day 15 to 85 were balanced CD4/CD8, while later expanders leaned CD4+. Some responding clones appeared in pre-infection memory, suggesting cross-reactive memory joined.

Constant-segment primers served in 5'RACE that generated TCR alpha and TCR beta cDNA libraries bearing sample barcodes and UMIs. Each CDR3 protein is one row after TCRdb ran MiXCR on the 5' RACE reads. The data contain some 260,000 distinct CDR3 sequences, less than 20% of them seen just once; the ten biggest clones take up approximately 3.5%. V and J are TRBV5-6 and TRBJ2-5; 7 nucleotides agree with TRBD2. The sequenced material came from PBMCs or a T cell subset sorted from them (not recorded which). The receptor was derived from a young man who had mild COVID-19 (a few samples of this study predate the infection). Cell type and time point are not known. DNA of the CDR3: TGTGCCAGCAGCTTGGCTATCGGGGGGAGAGGGGAGACCCAGTACTTC. Translating gives CASSLAIGGRGETQYF. Variable domain in full (rest from reference TRBV5-6 and TRBJ2-5): DAGVTQSPTHLIKTRGQQVTLRCSPKSGHDTVSWYQQALGQGPQFIFQYYEEEERQRGNFPDRFSGHQFPNYSSELNVNALLLGDSALYLCASSLAIGGRGETQYFGPGTRLLVL.